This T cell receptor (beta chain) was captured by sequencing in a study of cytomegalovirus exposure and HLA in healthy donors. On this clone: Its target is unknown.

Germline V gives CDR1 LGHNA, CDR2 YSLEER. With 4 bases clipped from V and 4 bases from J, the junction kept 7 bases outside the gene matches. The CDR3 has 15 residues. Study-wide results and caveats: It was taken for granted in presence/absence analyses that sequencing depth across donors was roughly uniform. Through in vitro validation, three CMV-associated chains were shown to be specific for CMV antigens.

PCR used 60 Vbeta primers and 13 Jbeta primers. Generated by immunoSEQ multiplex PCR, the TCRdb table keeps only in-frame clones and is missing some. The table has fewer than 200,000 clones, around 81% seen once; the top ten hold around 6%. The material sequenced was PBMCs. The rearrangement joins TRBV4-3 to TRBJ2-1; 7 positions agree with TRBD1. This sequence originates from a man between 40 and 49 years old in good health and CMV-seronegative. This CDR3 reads CASSRDRDRYNEQFF. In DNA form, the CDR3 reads TGCGCCAGCAGCCGGGACCGGGACAGATACAATGAGCAGTTCTTC.